The clone carrying this T cell receptor beta chain was seen a few times. This record belongs to a study of response to subunit inactivated influenza vaccine. Each CDR3 protein is one row after TCRdb ran MiXCR on the RT-PCR reads. The table includes around 710,000 distinct CDR3 sequences, around 14% detected once. Sequenced material: PBMCs from blood, taken roughly 15 days before vaccination. This TCR derives from a man aged 50 to 59 who received an inactivated influenza vaccine.

The CDR3 region is CASSRPGTSGRHNEQFF. The CDR3 nucleotides are TGTGCCAGCAGCCGTCCCGGGACTAGCGGGAGGCACAATGAGCAGTTCTTC. The chain joins TRBV3-1 to TRBJ2-1, with TRBD2 identical over 15 bases. Looked up from germline, CDR1 is LGHDT and CDR2 is YNNKEL (reference sequence). The CDR3 sequence is 17 residues long. Germline trimming cut 4 bases from V and 5 bases from J; bases unmatched to any gene: 6.